The 29 T cell receptor beta chains below were found in one sample sequenced in a study of T cells after yellow fever vaccination. In TCRdb, the 5' RACE reads were re-called with MiXCR into one record per CDR3 protein. Of 100,000 to 150,000 distinct CDR3 sequences in the sample, about 8.2% were seen once. Sequenced material: CD8+ T cells sorted from PBMCs, taken on the day of the yellow fever booster vaccination. The source of these receptors is a man aged 18-30 years who received the YFV17D yellow fever vaccine.

V and J are TRBV4-1 and TRBJ1-2; D remains ambiguous. V lost 3 bases and J 4 bases, leaving 12 bases between the germline ends. CDR3 length equals 14 residues. Per the germline V gene, CDR1 is MGHRA and CDR2 is YSYEKL. The chain's CDR3 is CASSHPGVSYGYTF. The CDR3 DNA is TGCGCCAGCAGCCACCCAGGAGTTAGCTATGGCTACACCTTC.

In this sample, this clonotype turned up a few times. The chain has TRBV27 and TRBJ1-1, with 8 bases aligning to TRBD1. CDR3 length equals 14 residues. Trimming at V came to 6 bases and at J to 2 bases, leaving 5 bases not matched to a gene. Germline-derived CDR1 and CDR2 are MNHEY and SMNVEV (reference sequence). CDR3 sequence reads: CASRFTGGNTEAFF. In nucleotides, the CDR3 is TGTGCCAGCAGATTCACAGGGGGAAACACTGAAGCTTTCTTT.

The genes are TRBV5-1 and TRBJ2-1; no clear D gene. CDR1 SGHRS and CDR2 YFSETQ come from the germline V gene. The V gene lost 4 bases and the J gene lost 8 bases, with 16 bases spanning the gap. The CDR3 totals 14 residues. Here the CDR3 reads CASSNFRPGDEQFF. The DNA for the CDR3 is TGCGCCAGCAGCAATTTTCGACCGGGCGATGAGCAGTTCTTC. Variable domain in full (rest from reference TRBV5-1 and TRBJ2-1): KAGVTQTPRYLIKTRGQQVTLSCSPISGHRSVSWYQQTPGQGLQFLFEYFSETQRNKGNFPGRFSGRQFSNSRSEMNVSTLELGDSALYLCASSNFRPGDEQFFGPGTRLTVL.

The sample holds many counts of this clonotype. The rearrangement uses TRBV7-3 and TRBJ1-1, with D possibly being TRBD1 (5 bases). This CDR3 region has 14 residues. The germline V gene encodes CDR1 SGHTA and CDR2 FQGTGA. V dropped 3 bases and J dropped 1 base, with 9 bases sitting between them. The CDR3 bases are TGTGCCAGCAGCTTCGCCGGGGCGAACACTGAAGCTTTCTTT. This sequence encodes CASSFAGANTEAFF.

This clonotype was seen repeatedly, ten times or more. J is TRBJ1-6 and V is TRBV11-2; D gene unclear. CDR1 SGHAT and CDR2 FQNNGV come from the germline V gene. With 1 base removed from V and 0 bases from J, the gap between germline ends came to 16 bases. The CDR3 sequence is 19 residues long. The CDR3 is CASSLGADGRSSYNSPLHF. DNA of the CDR3: TGTGCCAGCAGCTTAGGTGCGGACGGCCGGAGCTCCTATAATTCACCCCTCCACTTT.

The V gene is TRBV5-1, the J gene TRBJ2-7; D possibly uses TRBD1 or TRBD2 (5 bases each). The V and J ends lost 4 bases and 0 bases respectively, with 17 bases between them. CDR1 is SGHRS, CDR2 YFSETQ, per germline. This CDR3 region has 16 residues. The CDR3 DNA follows: TGCGCCAGCAGCCCCCGGGACGGAGGCTACTCCTACGAGCAGTACTTC. Translated, it gives CASSPRDGGYSYEQYF.

A few counts support this clonotype. The chain employs TRBV19 and TRBJ1-4; D ambiguous. V shed 9 bases and J shed 0 bases, with 17 bases lying between them. This CDR3 region has 16 residues. Germline V gene data show CDR1 as LNHDA and CDR2 as SQIVND (reference sequence). As DNA, the CDR3 is TGTGCCAGCCTACCATTCGTCGGGGCAACTAATGAAAAACTGTTTTTT. Protein sequence: CASLPFVGATNEKLFF.

This clonotype was detected a few times. The chain uses TRBV12-3 or TRBV12-4 and TRBJ2-7; D remains ambiguous. The CDR3 runs to 13 residues. Trimming took off 6 bases at V and 6 bases at J, with 15 bases between the two ends. CDR3 bases: TGTGCCAGCAGCTTGGGCAGAATAGTCGAGCAGTACTTC. It codes for CASSLGRIVEQYF.

The chain recombines TRBV7-8 with TRBJ2-5, with D unresolved. The V end lost 7 bases, the J end lost 1 base, and 10 bases lay between the germline ends. Germline-derived CDR1 and CDR2 are SGHVS and FQNEAQ. The CDR3 has 13 residues. The CDR3 protein is CASMDGVQETQYF. Written as DNA, the CDR3 is TGTGCCAGCATGGATGGGGTCCAAGAGACCCAGTACTTC. Variable domain in full (rest from reference TRBV7-8 and TRBJ2-5): GAGVSQSPRYKVAKRGQDVALRCDPISGHVSLFWYQQALGQGPEFLTYFQNEAQLDKSGLPSDRFFAERPEGSVSTLKIQRTQQEDSAVYLCASMDGVQETQYFGPGTRLLVL.

This clonotype has more than one count but fewer than ten. This rearrangement joins TRBV6-2 or TRBV6-3 to TRBJ1-6; D ambiguous. This CDR3 comprises 11 residues. The germline V and J ends were trimmed by 2 bases and 13 bases, with 6 bases remaining between them. Germline CDR1 is MNHEY and CDR2 is SVGEGT. The CDR3 DNA reads TGTGCCAGCAGTTACGGTTTTCCCCTCCACTTT. Translating gives CASSYGFPLHF.

This chain connects TRBV7-3 to TRBJ2-3; 14 bases fit TRBD2. Germline CDR1 SGHTA, CDR2 FQGTGA. The CDR3 sequence is 17 residues long. The junction had 5 bases not matched to a gene; V was cut back by 5 bases and J by 1 base. CDR3 amino acids: CASSLGTSGGGTDTQYF. The CDR3 coding sequence is TGTGCCAGCAGCCTAGGGACTAGCGGGGGAGGCACAGATACGCAGTATTTT.

This chain uses TRBV5-6 with TRBJ2-7; possibly TRBD2 for D (6 bases). The germline V and J ends were trimmed by 6 bases and 5 bases, with 18 bases remaining between them. The CDR3 has 14 residues. CDR1 is SGHDT, CDR2 YYEEEE, per germline. This CDR3 reads CASTLGGPSNEQYF. In DNA form, the CDR3 reads TGTGCCAGCACCCTGGGGGGTCCCTCGAACGAGCAGTACTTC.

The CDR3, as DNA: TGCAGCGTTGAACGACCGGGCACAGATACGCAGTATTTT. Its protein product is CSVERPGTDTQYF. The chain joins TRBV29-1 to TRBJ2-3; D is undetermined. Germline-derived CDR1 and CDR2 are SQVTM and ANQGSEA. V was shortened by 2 bases and J by 1 base, with 7 bases between the two germline ends. The CDR3 runs 13 residues.

This clonotype was seen ten or more times. V usage is TRBV7-2 and J usage is TRBJ2-5; TRBD1 or TRBD2 may be the D gene (5 bases each). CDR3 size: 16 residues. V was shortened by 6 bases and J by 2 bases, with 19 bases between the two germline ends. In germline, CDR1 is SGHTA, CDR2 FQGNSA. The CDR3 region is CASSPGGGGFQETQYF. DNA of the CDR3: TGTGCCAGCAGTCCCGGTGGTGGGGGATTTCAAGAGACCCAGTACTTC.

This sequence joins TRBV12-5 and TRBJ2-5, with D hard to call. Germline assignment: CDR1 LGHNT and CDR2 FRNRAP. The CDR3 contains 11 residues. Trimming shortened V by 3 bases and J by 5 bases, and 4 bases separated the two germline ends. CDR3 nucleotides: TGTGCTAGTGGTTTTGAGGAGACCCAGTACTTC. Translation: CASGFEETQYF.

Many counts were recorded for this clonotype. CDR3 nucleotide sequence: TGTGCCATCCTAAGGGCCGGGGAGCTGTTTTTT. Its translation: CAILRAGELFF. The rearrangement uses TRBV11-2 and TRBJ2-2; no clear D. Trimming pared 10 bases from V and 6 bases from J, leaving 9 bases between. From germline, CDR1 is SGHAT and CDR2 FQNNGV. The CDR3 is made up of 11 amino acids.

This sequence joins TRBV10-2 and TRBJ1-5, with D possibly TRBD1 on 6 matching bases. Germline V CDR1 and CDR2: WSHSY, SAAADI. Deletions cut 1 base from V and 3 bases from J, with 10 bases between. This CDR3 comprises 15 residues. For the CDR3, the DNA is TGCGCCAGCAGTGAGTTAGGGGACACCAATCAGCCCCAGCATTTT. It codes for CASSELGDTNQPQHF.

In its sample, this clonotype was seen a few times. J is TRBJ2-4 and V is TRBV7-9, with a possible D match to TRBD1 (5 bases). This CDR3 is built from 13 residues. Germline CDR1 SEHNR, CDR2 FQNEAQ (reference sequence). The V end lost 9 bases, the J end lost 5 bases, and 14 bases lay between the germline ends. The CDR3 sequence is CASHLQGQNIQYF. The CDR3, as DNA: TGTGCCAGTCACTTGCAGGGCCAAAACATTCAGTACTTC.

This rearrangement joins TRBV9 to TRBJ2-5, with 10 bases identical to TRBD2. J gave up 3 bases and V 0 bases, and 5 bases lay outside the gene matches. Germline lookup yields CDR1 SGDLS and CDR2 YYNGEE. The CDR3 consists of 16 residues. The CDR3 DNA reads TGTGCCAGCAGCGTAGGGGCTAGCGGGGGCGAAGAGACCCAGTACTTC. Encoded protein: CASSVGASGGEETQYF.

The J gene is TRBJ2-1, the V gene TRBV13, with D possibly TRBD2 on 6 matching bases. The CDR3 contains 13 residues. V was pared by 4 bases and J by 10 bases, with 14 bases between. Germline V gene lookup returns CDR1 PRHDT and CDR2 FYEKMQ (reference sequence). The CDR3 DNA is TGTGCCAGCAGCTATGGGGCGGGGAGCGAGCAGTTCTTC. As protein: CASSYGAGSEQFF.

This clonotype appeared many times. The chain uses TRBV7-9 and TRBJ1-1; no definite D call. The CDR3 has 14 residues. V was cut by 4 bases and J by 5 bases, with 14 bases left in between. Germline V gene sequence: CDR1 SEHNR, CDR2 FQNEAQ (reference sequence). As DNA, the CDR3 is TGTGCCAGCAGCTCGGGTCTTTCAAGGACTGAAGCTTTCTTT. As protein: CASSSGLSRTEAFF.

This clonotype was found once. The rearrangement joins TRBV7-3 to TRBJ2-5; TRBD2 aligns across 14 bases. Germline-derived CDR1 and CDR2 are SGHTA and FQGTGA. Trimming removed 2 bases from V and 3 bases from J; junction bases left unmatched: 5. The CDR3 covers 17 residues. The CDR3 DNA is TGTGCCAGCAGCTTAGGACTAGCGGGGGGAGTAGAAGAGACCCAGTACTTC. As protein: CASSLGLAGGVEETQYF.

The sample holds a few counts of this clonotype. The chain is built from TRBV4-2 and TRBJ2-1; TRBD1 matches 10 bases. Losses at the gene ends were 4 bases for V and 0 bases for J; bases not matched to a gene: 9. CDR3 size: 18 residues. Germline V gene sequence: CDR1 LGHNA, CDR2 YNFKEQ. This CDR3 reads CASSPPGTGADSYNEQFF. CDR3 nucleotides: TGTGCCAGCAGCCCACCCGGGACAGGGGCAGACTCCTACAATGAGCAGTTCTTC.

This clonotype was seen ten or more times. The genes are TRBV20-1 and TRBJ2-1; D is perhaps TRBD2 (6 bases). The CDR3 is made up of 18 amino acids. The germline gives CDR1 DFQATT, CDR2 SNEGSKA (reference sequence). Trimming cost V 2 bases and J 7 bases, with 27 bases left between them. The chain's CDR3 is CSARSPRGGSIASNEQFF. Written as DNA, the CDR3 is TGCAGTGCTAGATCCCCACGTGGAGGGAGCATAGCTTCGAATGAGCAGTTCTTC.

The chain couples TRBV14 to TRBJ1-5, with TRBD1 matching 9 bases. From germline, CDR1 is SGHDN and CDR2 FVKESK. The CDR3 is 13 residues long. Trimming cost V 1 base and J 15 bases; bases outside gene matches: 7. CDR3 sequence: CASSQVGDREVHF. CDR3 DNA sequence: TGTGCCAGCAGCCAAGTTGGGGACAGGGAGGTGCATTTT.

The V call is TRBV13, the J call TRBJ2-7; tentatively, D is TRBD1 or TRBD2 (5 bases each). Germline-derived CDR1 and CDR2 are PRHDT and FYEKMQ (reference sequence). Trimming left V 4 bases short and J 6 bases short, with 13 bases between. This CDR3 is 13 amino acids long. CDR3 protein: CASSSRERGEQYF. CDR3 coding DNA: TGTGCCAGCAGCTCCAGGGAGAGAGGCGAGCAGTACTTC.

Only a few counts were recorded for this clonotype. The chain recombines TRBV6-1 with TRBJ2-7; no clear D gene. The CDR3 totals 14 residues. Trimming pared 1 base from V and 2 bases from J, leaving 9 bases between. Per germline, CDR1 MNHNS and CDR2 SASEGT. In DNA, the CDR3 is TGTGCCAGCAGTGAAGTTAACAGAGCCTACGAGCAGTACTTC. Protein: CASSEVNRAYEQYF.

The CDR3 here is CAIAAQVLEQYF. The CDR3 region has the DNA TGTGCCATTGCGGCCCAGGTTCTCGAGCAGTACTTC. This chain links TRBV10-3 with TRBJ2-7; D not certain. Trimming cost V 9 bases and J 6 bases, with 15 bases left between them. CDR3 length: 12 amino acids. CDR1 and CDR2 (germline): ENHRY, SYGVKD.

This clonotype has more than one count but fewer than ten. The chain employs TRBV29-1 and TRBJ2-1, with 8 bases that match TRBD2. Germline lookup yields CDR1 SQVTM and CDR2 ANQGSEA. CDR3 length: 17 amino acids. The trim removed 0 bases at V and 4 bases at J, leaving 11 bases unmatched. CDR3: CSVEDPNGGVIYNEQFF. CDR3 in DNA: TGCAGCGTTGAAGATCCCAACGGGGGGGTAATTTACAATGAGCAGTTCTTC.